The T cell receptor (beta chain) under discussion was sequenced for a study of blood T cell repertoires in COVID-19. About the study: Spain, Italy and the United States supplied samples that represented acute and convalescent COVID-19. In each case, the material was cDNA or gDNA derived from T cells, B-cell-depleted T cells, or PBMCs.

Germline assignment: CDR1 SGHAT and CDR2 FQNNGV. This CDR3 is built from 13 residues. The ends were cut back, 7 bases at V and 1 base at J, with 11 bases in the middle. During active infection, Seattle patients enrolled and were then monitored through disease. The method was immunoSEQ multiplex PCR; TCRdb's version includes in-frame clones alone and lacks a portion of them. The sample holds 300,000 to 350,000 clones, over 80% seen once. This chain uses TRBV11-2 with TRBJ2-7; D remains ambiguous. This clonotype originated in a woman in her forties or fifties with COVID-19, enrolled during active disease. Sequenced material: peripheral blood. Written as DNA, the CDR3 is TGTGCCAGCAAGCAGGCCATATCCTACGAGCAGTACTTC. Its protein product is CASKQAISYEQYF.